Each of the 32 T cell receptor beta chains below was sequenced from the same sample in a study of molecular identifiers for immune sequencing clone quantification. TCRdb passed the PCR reads through MiXCR, listing each CDR3 protein once. The profile shows over 300,000 distinct CDR3 sequences, roughly 24% of them singletons. What was sequenced was naive CD8+ T cells from blood, with Jurkat cell RNA spiked in. Specified subset: FACS-sorted CD8+CD4-CCR7+CD45RA+ naive T cells. The receptors here all came from a human donor in good health. Some libraries in this study had Jurkat cell RNA spiked in.

The chain links TRBV27 to TRBJ2-7; 10 bases map to TRBD2. This CDR3 comprises 16 residues. The trim removed 1 base at V and 3 bases at J, leaving 6 bases unmatched. CDR1 is MNHEY and CDR2 is SMNVEV in the germline V gene (reference sequence). CDR3 sequence (DNA): TGTGCCAGCAGTTTATTTCCTAGCGGGGGACGCTACGAGCAGTACTTC. As protein: CASSLFPSGGRYEQYF.

This clonotype was observed many times. This chain joins TRBV9 and TRBJ2-3, with D perhaps matching TRBD1 or TRBD2 (5 bases each). The CDR3 is 16 amino acids. Trimming took 4 bases from V and 3 from J, leaving 18 bases between them. Germline CDR1 SGDLS, CDR2 YYNGEE. The CDR3 DNA reads TGTGCCAGCAGCCAGGACACGGGGCTCAGTACAGATACGCAGTATTTT. This sequence encodes CASSQDTGLSTDTQYF.

Details on this clonotype: The germline gene is not matched at one end of the junction; a read error may be the cause. The J gene is TRBJ2-5, the V gene TRBV7-9; D could derive from TRBD1 or TRBD2 (5 bases each). The CDR3 runs 15 residues. CDR1 and CDR2 (germline): SEHNR, FQNEAQ (reference sequence). The CDR3 reads CASRRPSGPQEPQYF. For the CDR3, the DNA is TGTGCCAGCCGCCGCCCTTCGGGGCCCCAAGAGCCCCAGTACTTC.

Details on this clonotype: The junction shows a germline mismatch at one end, possibly a read error. The rearrangement links TRBV24-1 to TRBJ2-1, with D unclear. The germline V gene has CDR1 KGHDR and CDR2 SFDVKD. The CDR3 is 15 residues long. CDR3 sequence reads: CAASEDGRNYNEQFF. CDR3 coding DNA: TGTGCCGCCAGTGAGGACGGACGCAACTACAATGAGCAGTTCTTC.

This clonotype showed up just a few times. The chain couples TRBV4-1 to TRBJ1-2, with D hard to call. This CDR3 has 14 amino acids. Trimming cost V 1 base and J 4 bases, with 10 bases left between them. CDR1 MGHRA and CDR2 YSYEKL come from the germline V gene. In DNA form, the CDR3 reads TGCGCCAGCAGCCAAGTGCGGGGAAGCTATGGCTACACCTTC. This codes for CASSQVRGSYGYTF.

This clonotype was recorded a few times. The rearrangement links TRBV7-9 to TRBJ2-3; D might be TRBD2 (6 bases). The V end lost 5 bases, the J end lost 4 bases, and 16 bases lay between the germline ends. Germline V gene sequence: CDR1 SEHNR, CDR2 FQNEAQ (reference sequence). CDR3 length: 15 amino acids. CDR3: CASSLRGLSPDTQYF. Here the CDR3 DNA reads TGTGCCAGCAGCCTCCGGGGGTTGTCTCCAGATACGCAGTATTTT.

The chain combines TRBV3-1 with TRBJ1-5; 10 nucleotides match TRBD1. CDR1 LGHDT and CDR2 YNNKEL come from the germline V gene (reference sequence). V dropped 9 bases and J dropped 3; count of bases not matched to a gene: 5. This CDR3 spans 14 amino acids. CDR3: CASSTGGFNQPQHF. CDR3 nucleotides: TGTGCCAGTTCGACAGGGGGCTTCAATCAGCCCCAGCATTTT.

Ten or more counts support this clonotype. The chain joins TRBV29-1 to TRBJ1-5; no clear D. V lost 2 bases and J 0 bases, leaving 8 bases between the germline ends. The CDR3 spans 14 residues. Germline V gene sequence: CDR1 SQVTM, CDR2 ANQGSEA. CDR3 DNA sequence: TGCAGCGTTGAATATGGGGATAGCAATCAGCCCCAGCATTTT. As protein: CSVEYGDSNQPQHF.

Details on this clonotype: A much larger clone lies one base from this, so it may be a read error. The rearrangement uses TRBV6-5 and TRBJ2-2; 9 bases are a match to TRBD2. CDR3 length: 15 amino acids. V lost 5 bases and J lost 5; bases outside the gene matches: 6. Germline V CDR1 and CDR2: MNHEY, SVGAGI. Written as DNA, the CDR3 is TGTGCCAGCAGTGGGGCGGCGGGAGGGACCGGGGAGCTGTTTTTT. This codes for CASSGAAGGTGELFF.

About this clonotype itself: A much larger clone lies a single base off, so this may be a read error. The rearrangement links TRBV4-3 to TRBJ2-1; D is undetermined. The CDR3 loop spans 17 amino acids. Trimming cost V 0 bases and J 2 bases, with 14 bases left between them. Germline CDR1 LGHNA, CDR2 YSLEER. For the CDR3, the DNA is TGCGCCAGCAGCCAAGAAAGTAGTGGTAGTACCTACAATGAGCAGTTCTTC. This gives the protein CASSQESSGSTYNEQFF.

Notes on this clonotype: The conserved phenylalanine or tryptophan is not found at the CDR3 terminus, so this likely reflects a read error. The V and J genes are TRBV29-1 and TRBJ1-1; D possibly corresponds to TRBD1 (5 bases). Germline V gene lookup returns CDR1 SQVTM and CDR2 ANQGSEA. V lost 2 bases and J lost 1, with 8 bases in between. The CDR3 length is 13 residues. The CDR3 bases are TGCAGCGTTGAACGGGGGACGAACACTGAAGCTTTCCTT. This translates into CSVERGTNTEAFL.

Only a few counts were recorded for this clonotype. The chain is built from TRBV25-1 and TRBJ1-1; D might be TRBD1 (6 bases). The V and J ends lost 6 bases and 5 bases respectively, with 22 bases between them. In germline, CDR1 is MGHDK, CDR2 SYGVNS. The length of the CDR3 is 16 residues. The CDR3 region has the DNA TGTGCCAGCAGCTACGATTACAGGGATAGAGGAACTGAAGCTTTCTTT. It encodes CASSYDYRDRGTEAFF.

About this clonotype itself: Given a much more abundant clone one base away, this may be a read error. The chain uses TRBV28 and TRBJ1-1; 9 bases are shared with TRBD1. This CDR3 region has 14 residues. Germline lookup yields CDR1 MDHEN and CDR2 SYDVKM. With 5 bases clipped from V and 6 bases from J, the junction kept 7 bases outside the gene matches. The CDR3 region has the DNA TGTGCCAGCAGTCGGACAGGGGTTAACTCTGAAGCTTTCTTT. Translation: CASSRTGVNSEAFF.

This clonotype was detected ten times or more. The CDR3 DNA sequence: TGTGCCTGGAGTTTGGGTAACGGAGATACGCAGTATTTT. As protein: CAWSLGNGDTQYF. The V gene is TRBV30, the J gene TRBJ2-3, with no clear D. Germline CDR1 reads GTSNPN; CDR2 reads SVGIG (reference sequence). Trimming left V 2 bases short and J 5 bases short, with 11 bases between. CDR3 length: 13 residues.

The table lists this clonotype with many counts. The rearrangement links TRBV7-6 to TRBJ1-4, with 8 bases lining up with TRBD1. Germline CDR1 SGHVS, CDR2 FNYEAQ. CDR3 length: 13 amino acids. V lost 3 bases to trimming and J lost 8 bases; unmatched junction nucleotides: 2. The CDR3 nucleotides read TGTGCCAGCAGCTTTGGGACAGGCGAAAAACTGTTTTTT. This translates into CASSFGTGEKLFF.

This clonotype was counted many times. The V gene is TRBV7-9, the J gene TRBJ1-2; D is unclear. The germline CDR1 and CDR2 sequences are SEHNR and FQNEAQ (reference sequence). The CDR3 is 13 residues long. V was cut by 4 bases and J by 4 bases, with 10 bases left in between. The CDR3 spells CASSSFKIYGYTF. The CDR3 coding sequence is TGTGCCAGCAGCTCCTTCAAGATCTATGGCTACACCTTC.

As to this clonotype: With a much larger clone just one base away, this may be a read error. The chain is built from TRBV24-1 and TRBJ2-2, with D unclear. Between the trimmed V and J ends, which lost 4 bases and 7 bases, there was a span of 12 bases. Germline V gene sequence: CDR1 KGHDR, CDR2 SFDVKD. There are 14 residues in the CDR3. This CDR3 is CATSDQAIDGELFF. In DNA, the CDR3 is TGTGCCACCAGTGACCAGGCGATAGACGGGGAGCTGTTTTTT.

For this clonotype: A much larger clone differs by one base, so this may be a read error. This chain connects TRBV28 to TRBJ1-5; TRBD1 is a possible D gene (6 bases). The CDR3 is 15 residues long. V was clipped by 11 bases and J by 2 bases, with 19 bases between them. CDR1 and CDR2 from the germline V gene are MDHEN and SYDVKM. CDR3 bases: TGTGCCGGCAATCCCCAGGGGAGTCGCAATCAGCCCCAGCATTTT. This gives the protein CAGNPQGSRNQPQHF.

This rearrangement joins TRBV30 to TRBJ2-6, with D hard to call. V lost 2 bases and J lost 2, with 7 bases in between. Germline lookup yields CDR1 GTSNPN and CDR2 SVGIG (reference sequence). This CDR3 has 14 amino acids. CDR3 residues: CAWSPGAGANVLTF. The CDR3 coding sequence is TGTGCCTGGAGTCCTGGGGCTGGGGCCAACGTCCTGACTTTC.

V and J are TRBV12-3 or TRBV12-4 and TRBJ1-5; D gene uncertain. The ends were cut back, 2 bases at V and 6 bases at J, with 11 bases in the middle. The CDR3 covers 14 residues. The CDR3 is CASSLNPQGQPQHF. In DNA, the CDR3 is TGTGCCAGCAGTTTAAATCCCCAAGGTCAGCCCCAGCATTTT.

This chain connects TRBV7-9 to TRBJ1-3, with D uncertain. The germline gives CDR1 SEHNR, CDR2 FQNEAQ (reference sequence). CDR3 length: 15 residues. Between the trimmed V and J ends, which lost 1 base and 9 bases, there was a span of 16 bases. For the CDR3, the DNA is TGTGCCAGCAGCTTAGTTGAACAGACCGGAGGCACCATATATTTT. Protein: CASSLVEQTGGTIYF.

The chain links TRBV28 to TRBJ2-3; D might be TRBD2 (5 bases). CDR1 is MDHEN and CDR2 is SYDVKM in the germline V gene. Trimming shortened V by 6 bases and J by 0 bases, and 16 bases separated the two germline ends. This CDR3 spans 16 amino acids. CDR3 nucleotide sequence: TGTGCCAGCAGCCCATCGAGCGGAGAGAGCACAGATACGCAGTATTTT. This gives the protein CASSPSSGESTDTQYF. The variable domain in full, with the rest retrieved from reference TRBV28 and TRBJ2-3, is DVKVTQSSRYLVKRTGEKVFLECVQDMDHENMFWYRQDPGLGLRLIYFSYDVKMKEKGDIPEGYSVSREKKERFSLILESASTNQTSMYLCASSPSSGESTDTQYFGPGTRLTVL.

This clonotype has just a few counts. The rearrangement links TRBV28 to TRBJ2-3; D perhaps matches TRBD2 (5 bases). CDR1 is MDHEN, CDR2 SYDVKM, per germline. V gave up 6 bases and J gave up 1 base, with 11 bases separating them. This CDR3 region has 14 residues. The DNA of the CDR3 is TGTGCCAGCAGGTCCTTCGGGGGCACAGATACGCAGTATTTT. Translation: CASRSFGGTDTQYF. Combining the CDR3 with reference TRBV28 and TRBJ2-3 gives the whole variable domain DVKVTQSSRYLVKRTGEKVFLECVQDMDHENMFWYRQDPGLGLRLIYFSYDVKMKEKGDIPEGYSVSREKKERFSLILESASTNQTSMYLCASRSFGGTDTQYFGPGTRLTVL.

As DNA, the CDR3 is TGTGCCAGCAGCTTGGTTCGACTAGGTGTCACAGATACGCAGTATTTT. This gives the protein CASSLVRLGVTDTQYF. This chain connects TRBV5-6 to TRBJ2-3, with a weak D call TRBD2 (6 bases). V gave up 0 bases and J gave up 2 bases, with 13 bases separating them. The CDR3 runs 16 residues. Germline V CDR1 and CDR2: SGHDT, YYEEEE.

Ten or more counts support this clonotype. V and J are TRBV5-1 and TRBJ1-1; perhaps TRBD1 as D (5 bases). V was trimmed by 4 bases and J by 6 bases, leaving 13 bases between them. The CDR3 contains 13 residues. In germline, CDR1 is SGHRS, CDR2 YFSETQ. CDR3 loop: CASSKGADAEAFF. The CDR3 nucleotides are TGCGCCAGCAGCAAAGGGGCTGACGCTGAAGCTTTCTTT. The entire variable domain, with the rest obtained from reference TRBV5-1 and TRBJ1-1, is as follows: KAGVTQTPRYLIKTRGQQVTLSCSPISGHRSVSWYQQTPGQGLQFLFEYFSETQRNKGNFPGRFSGRQFSNSRSEMNVSTLELGDSALYLCASSKGADAEAFFGQGTRLTVV.

In the case of this clonotype: A much bigger clone sits one base away, suggesting this may be a read error. The chain combines TRBV6-5 with TRBJ2-5; either TRBD1 or TRBD2 may supply D (5 bases each). This CDR3 has 17 residues. The germline V gene encodes CDR1 MNHEY and CDR2 SVGAGI. In DNA, the CDR3 is TGTGCCAGCAGTTACTCTCGGTATGGGACGAGGCAAGAGACCCTGTACTTC. Translating it yields CASSYSRYGTRQETLYF.

On this clonotype itself: Just one base apart from a much larger clone, this may be a read error. The gene calls are TRBV20-1 and TRBJ2-3; D is perhaps TRBD1 (6 bases). CDR1 and CDR2 (germline): DFQATT, SNEGSKA (reference sequence). V lost 6 bases and J 10 bases, leaving 14 bases between the germline ends. The CDR3 extends over 11 amino acids. Written as DNA, the CDR3 is TGCAGTGCAGAGGACAGCGGTGCGCAGTATTTT. The encoded protein is CSAEDSGAQYF.

Note on this clonotype: This may arise from a read error, as a much more abundant clone is one base away. The CDR3 DNA reads TGTGCCAGCACCCGGGTATTACACAACACCGGGGAGCCGTTTTTT. This codes for CASTRVLHNTGEPFF. V and J are TRBV6-6 and TRBJ2-2; the D gene is possibly TRBD2 (5 bases). In germline, CDR1 is MNHNY, CDR2 SVGAGI (reference sequence). This CDR3 is 15 amino acids long.

As concerns this clonotype: This may be a read error: a much more frequent sequence differs by one nucleotide. The V call is TRBV7-8, the J call TRBJ1-2, with 8 positions matching TRBD1. After removal of 5 bases from V and 4 bases from J, the junction contained 9 bases not matched to a gene. Germline V CDR1 and CDR2: SGHVS, FQNEAQ. The CDR3 is 15 amino acids. The CDR3 DNA reads TGTGCCAGCAGCCCAGGACAGGGATTAAGCTATGGCTACACCTTC. Protein product: CASSPGQGLSYGYTF.

Concerning this clonotype itself: It is likely a read error, because the conserved phenylalanine at the end of the CDR3 is missing. This chain uses TRBV12-3 or TRBV12-4 with TRBJ1-6; possibly TRBD1 for D (6 bases). The CDR3 consists of 16 residues. The V gene lost 7 bases and the J gene lost 4 bases, with 17 bases spanning the gap. The CDR3 protein is CASTRQASLYNSPLHL. As DNA, the CDR3 is TGTGCCAGCACCCGACAGGCCTCTCTTTATAATTCACCCCTCCACTTG.

This clonotype was counted once. At one end, the junction sequence differs from germline, possibly due to a read error. The rearrangement uses TRBV29-1 and TRBJ2-3; 13 positions match TRBD2. The germline V gene encodes CDR1 SQVTM and CDR2 ANQGSEA. The CDR3 consists of 13 residues. The CDR3 here is CSVEEAGTSGEDF. CDR3 nucleotides: TGCAGCGTTGAGGAAGCCGGGACTAGCGGGGAGGATTTT.

This clonotype was counted many times. The V call is TRBV25-1, the J call TRBJ2-7; D could derive from TRBD1 or TRBD2 (5 bases each). There are 14 residues in the CDR3. Trimming removed 0 bases at V and 4 bases at J, with 10 bases between. The germline CDR1 and CDR2 sequences are MGHDK and SYGVNS. CDR3 residues: CASSEYDRGYEQYF. For the CDR3, the DNA is TGTGCCAGCAGTGAATACGACAGAGGGTACGAGCAGTACTTC.